The 6 T cell receptor beta chains in this list originate from one sample, sequenced in a study of cytomegalovirus exposure and HLA in healthy donors. The PCR contained 60 Vbeta and 13 Jbeta primers. TCRdb keeps only in-frame clones here, not all; method: immunoSEQ multiplex PCR. The table includes 85,000 to 130,000 clones, around 75% detected once. The specimen was PBMCs. The source of these receptors is a female donor in good health and CMV-seronegative.

The CDR3 region is CASSTPGVSGANVLTF. CDR3 DNA sequence: TGTGCCAGCAGCACCCCGGGGGTCTCTGGGGCCAACGTCCTGACTTTC. The J gene is TRBJ2-6, the V gene TRBV11-1; TRBD2 might be the D (6 bases). V gave up 5 bases and J gave up 0 bases, with 11 bases separating them. This CDR3 is 16 amino acids long. The germline gives CDR1 SGHAT, CDR2 FQDESV (reference sequence).

This chain connects TRBV9 to TRBJ2-7, with TRBD1 matching over 8 bases. CDR1 and CDR2 from the germline V gene are SGDLS and YYNGEE. The CDR3 consists of 16 residues. The V segment lost 0 bases and the J segment 3 bases; nucleotides outside the gene matches: 8. The CDR3 protein is CASSVDSGTGYYEQYF. The CDR3 DNA is TGTGCCAGCAGCGTAGATAGTGGGACAGGCTACTACGAGCAGTACTTC.

The CDR3 protein is CASSLGSGGTDTQYF. The CDR3 DNA is TGTGCCAGCAGCTTAGGTAGCGGGGGCACAGATACGCAGTATTTT. The chain recombines TRBV7-3 with TRBJ2-3; 8 nucleotides agree with TRBD2. CDR1 and CDR2 (germline): SGHTA, FQGTGA. The CDR3 consists of 15 residues. Trimming at V came to 2 bases and at J to 1 base, leaving 2 bases not matched to a gene.

This clone was seen just once. This chain connects TRBV4-2 to TRBJ2-5, with 13 bases aligning to TRBD2. Trimming took 3 bases from V and 5 from J; bases not matched to a gene: 6. The CDR3 is made up of 16 amino acids. Germline assignment: CDR1 LGHNA and CDR2 YNFKEQ. In nucleotides, the CDR3 is TGTGCCAGCAGCCATCGGACTAGCGGGAGTGAGGAGACCCAGTACTTC. Translating it yields CASSHRTSGSEETQYF.

V is TRBV2 and J is TRBJ1-1, with 12 bases that match TRBD1. With V trimmed by 8 bases and J by 1 base, 2 bases remained unmatched. Looked up from germline, CDR1 is SNHLY and CDR2 is FYNNEI. The CDR3 consists of 14 residues. The chain's CDR3 is CASQGQGANTEAFF. The CDR3 nucleotides read TGTGCCAGCCAGGGACAGGGGGCGAACACTGAAGCTTTCTTT.

V usage is TRBV4-3 and J usage is TRBJ1-1; D gene ambiguous. The V and J ends lost 0 bases and 1 base respectively, with 12 bases between them. This CDR3 is 16 amino acids long. Germline assignment: CDR1 LGHNA and CDR2 YSLEER. The DNA for the CDR3 is TGCGCCAGCAGCCAAGACCATTCAGGCCGGAACACTGAAGCTTTCTTT. Translating it yields CASSQDHSGRNTEAFF.